One sample yielded the 16 T cell receptor beta chains listed below, sequenced in a study of cytomegalovirus exposure and HLA in healthy donors. 60 Vbeta and 13 Jbeta primers were used in PCR. The assay was immunoSEQ multiplex PCR, and TCRdb's table has in-frame clones only and misses some. The sample yields almost 200,000 clones, about 85% seen once. Sequencing was performed on PBMCs. The receptors derive from a male donor in good health and CMV-seropositive.

The J gene is TRBJ2-5, the V gene TRBV5-1, with 13 bases matching TRBD2. Per the germline V gene, CDR1 is SGHRS and CDR2 is YFSETQ. V gave up 5 bases and J gave up 4 bases; unmatched junction bases: 11. The CDR3 is 17 residues long. CDR3 amino acids: CASSLTSGRKTGETQYF. In nucleotides, the CDR3 is TGCGCCAGCAGTTTGACTAGCGGGAGGAAGACTGGAGAGACCCAGTACTTC.

This clone has a single count. V is TRBV5-5 and J is TRBJ1-1, with D unclear. The CDR3 runs to 13 residues. V dropped 2 bases and J dropped 1 base, with 6 bases sitting between them. Germline CDR1 reads SGHKS; CDR2 reads YYEKEE (reference sequence). The CDR3 DNA follows: TGTGCCAGCAGCTTTACACCGAACACTGAAGCTTTCTTT. Translated: CASSFTPNTEAFF.

This chain uses TRBV7-6 with TRBJ1-1; 9 bases align to TRBD1. The V gene end was trimmed by 5 bases and the J gene end by 1 base; junction bases not matched to a gene: 5. From germline, CDR1 is SGHVS and CDR2 FNYEAQ. This CDR3 comprises 15 residues. The CDR3 region has the DNA TGTGCCAGCAGCCTCCAGGGACAGGGGAACACTGAAGCTTTCTTT. Its protein is CASSLQGQGNTEAFF.

This rearrangement joins TRBV5-1 to TRBJ2-1, with 7 bases aligning to TRBD2. V was clipped by 0 bases and J by 4 bases; unmatched bases: 10. This CDR3 has 17 amino acids. CDR1 and CDR2 from the germline V gene are SGHRS and YFSETQ. The CDR3 nucleotides are TGCGCCAGCAGCTTGGGAGGTTCAAGCGGGGCTTACAATGAGCAGTTCTTC. Its protein product is CASSLGGSSGAYNEQFF.

V gene TRBV9 combines with J gene TRBJ2-3; 10 bases align to TRBD2. V gave up 7 bases and J gave up 1 base; unmatched junction bases: 6. The CDR3 is made up of 15 amino acids. In germline, CDR1 is SGDLS, CDR2 YYNGEE. This chain's CDR3 is CASLRGTSGTDTQYF. The CDR3 nucleotides are TGTGCCAGCCTAAGGGGGACTAGCGGCACAGATACGCAGTATTTT.

This chain uses TRBV7-2 with TRBJ2-7, with TRBD1 matching 9 bases. The germline gives CDR1 SGHTA, CDR2 FQGNSA. After removal of 5 bases from V and 7 bases from J, the junction contained 15 bases not matched to a gene. This CDR3 has 16 amino acids. Written as DNA, the CDR3 is TGTGCCAGCAGCCCCCGAACCGGGACAGGGTCTATTGAGCAGTACTTC. It specifies CASSPRTGTGSIEQYF.

This clone has just a few counts. The chain is built from TRBV7-2 and TRBJ1-3; possible D gene TRBD1, 5 bases. The V end was cut by 4 bases, the J end by 1 base, with 8 bases between. CDR1 SGHTA and CDR2 FQGNSA come from the germline V gene. The length of the CDR3 is 14 residues. The CDR3 loop is CASSSGGSGNTIYF. The CDR3 region has the DNA TGTGCCAGCAGCTCTGGGGGGTCTGGAAACACCATATATTTT.

This chain connects TRBV7-2 to TRBJ1-2, with 9 positions matching TRBD1. V was pared by 6 bases and J by 8 bases, with 7 bases of the junction left unmatched. This CDR3 comprises 13 residues. Germline V gene data show CDR1 as SGHTA and CDR2 as FQGNSA. The CDR3 coding sequence is TGTGCCAGCAGTTGGGACAGGGTGACCGGCTACACCTTC. Its protein is CASSWDRVTGYTF.

The chain carries TRBV7-2 and TRBJ1-4; 7 bases match TRBD1. Germline V CDR1 and CDR2: SGHTA, FQGNSA. Losses at the gene ends were 5 bases for V and 5 bases for J; bases not matched to a gene: 8. The length of the CDR3 is 15 residues. For the CDR3, the DNA is TGTGCCAGCAGCACAGGGACAGAGATCAATGAAAAACTGTTTTTT. Translation: CASSTGTEINEKLFF. The whole variable domain, filled in from reference TRBV7-2 and TRBJ1-4, reads GAGVSQSPSNKVTEKGKDVELRCDPISGHTALYWYRQSLGQGLEFLIYFQGNSAPDKSGLPSDRFSAERTGGSVSTLTIQRTQQEDSAVYLCASSTGTEINEKLFFGSGTQLSVL.

About this clone itself: Additional DNA sequences in this sample encode the identical CDR3. The chain couples TRBV5-1 to TRBJ2-3; D gene uncertain. Germline V gives CDR1 SGHRS, CDR2 YFSETQ. The CDR3 loop spans 12 amino acids. Deletions cut 0 bases from V and 4 bases from J, with 3 bases between. The CDR3 is CASSLAADTQYF. The DNA of the CDR3 is TGCGCCAGCAGCTTGGCTGCAGATACGCAGTATTTT.

This chain connects TRBV4-1 to TRBJ2-1; TRBD2 aligns across 8 bases. Germline-derived CDR1 and CDR2 are MGHRA and YSYEKL. Unmatched junction bases numbered 7, after V lost 4 bases and J lost 2 bases. This CDR3 has 16 amino acids. As DNA, the CDR3 is TGCGCCAGCAGCCCCCGGGGGGGGGACACCTACAATGAGCAGTTCTTC. It translates to CASSPRGGDTYNEQFF.

This chain's CDR3 is CASSQNRDADTQYF. The CDR3 bases are TGTGCCAGCTCACAAAACAGGGACGCAGATACGCAGTATTTT. The gene calls are TRBV18 and TRBJ2-3; D perhaps matches TRBD1 (6 bases). Germline V gene data show CDR1 as KGHSH and CDR2 as LQKENI. V dropped 4 bases and J dropped 4 bases, with 12 bases sitting between them. CDR3 length: 14 amino acids.

The chain carries TRBV7-8 and TRBJ2-7, with 9 nucleotides matching TRBD1. CDR3 length equals 14 residues. V lost 5 bases, J lost 2 bases, and 4 bases stayed unmatched. The V gene's germline CDR1 is SGHVS and CDR2 FQNEAQ. This CDR3 is CASSLGQGAYEQYF. CDR3 coding DNA: TGTGCCAGCAGCCTGGGACAGGGAGCCTACGAGCAGTACTTC.

The CDR3 DNA follows: TGTGCCAGCAGCCGGACAGCTACCCCGGGCTATGGCTACACCTTC. It codes for CASSRTATPGYGYTF. The V call is TRBV9, the J call TRBJ1-2; TRBD1 is a possible D gene (6 bases). The CDR3 runs to 15 residues. Trimming took 4 bases from V and 4 from J, leaving 17 bases between them. Germline lookup yields CDR1 SGDLS and CDR2 YYNGEE.

Only one count was recorded for this clone. The chain is built from TRBV4-3 and TRBJ2-3; tentatively, D is TRBD2 (6 bases). V lost 1 base and J 10 bases, leaving 12 bases between the germline ends. The germline V gene encodes CDR1 LGHNA and CDR2 YSLEER. The CDR3 is 13 residues long. In DNA, the CDR3 is TGCGCCAGCAGCCAAGGTCTACCGGGAGCGCAGTATTTT. As protein: CASSQGLPGAQYF.

V and J are TRBV10-3 and TRBJ1-5, with a weak D call TRBD1 (6 bases). Germline V gives CDR1 ENHRY, CDR2 SYGVKD. V lost 2 bases and J 4 bases, leaving 18 bases between the germline ends. The CDR3 runs to 17 residues. The CDR3 here is CAISEPRGGEGNQPQHF. The CDR3 nucleotides read TGTGCCATCAGTGAGCCTAGGGGGGGAGAGGGGAATCAGCCCCAGCATTTT.